This paragraph reports one T cell receptor (beta chain). Healthy adults negative for HIV, lacking recent acute infections or vaccinations, served as donors. The test was conducted at deep level. Evenly divided among several immunoSEQ plates was the genomic DNA of each subset. Using immunoSEQ multiplex PCR, the repertoire was profiled, and TCRdb retains in-frame clones only, with some absent. In the table there are some 470,000 clones, about three quarters of which are singletons. The source of the sample is a study of shared clonotypes between healthy human individuals. Whole-study context: The study enrolled a couple of women and a few men aged 18 to 49.

Trimming cost V 4 bases and J 1 base; bases outside gene matches: 3. Germline CDR1 SEHNR, CDR2 FQNEAQ (reference sequence). The CDR3 runs to 15 residues. The origin of this receptor is a woman aged 35 to 49 in good health. Some clones in this sample may be carry-over from other donors' samples. The material sequenced was PBMCs. The chain recombines TRBV7-9 with TRBJ2-2, with 7 positions matching TRBD2. CDR3 amino acids: CASSSIAGNTGELFF. The CDR3 DNA follows: TGTGCCAGCAGCTCGATAGCGGGGAACACCGGGGAGCTGTTTTTT.